A single TCR beta chain is shown here with its context. V lost 4 bases to trimming and J lost 7 bases, with 11 bases between them. CDR3 length equals 14 residues. The germline CDR1 and CDR2 sequences are LGHDT and YNNKEL (reference sequence). These data belong to a study of control samples from healthy donors and cancer patients. Generated by immunoSEQ multiplex PCR, the TCRdb table keeps only in-frame clones and is missing some. The sample carries about 94,000 clones, about nine tenths recorded once. The material sequenced was blood. The receptor was isolated from a woman under 30 in good health. The chain combines TRBV3-1 (or the pseudogene TRBV3-2) with TRBJ2-6; D call uncertain. The chain's CDR3 is CASSPPLGANVLTF. The CDR3 DNA follows: TGTGCCAGCAGCCCACCCCTGGGTGCCAACGTCCTGACTTTC.